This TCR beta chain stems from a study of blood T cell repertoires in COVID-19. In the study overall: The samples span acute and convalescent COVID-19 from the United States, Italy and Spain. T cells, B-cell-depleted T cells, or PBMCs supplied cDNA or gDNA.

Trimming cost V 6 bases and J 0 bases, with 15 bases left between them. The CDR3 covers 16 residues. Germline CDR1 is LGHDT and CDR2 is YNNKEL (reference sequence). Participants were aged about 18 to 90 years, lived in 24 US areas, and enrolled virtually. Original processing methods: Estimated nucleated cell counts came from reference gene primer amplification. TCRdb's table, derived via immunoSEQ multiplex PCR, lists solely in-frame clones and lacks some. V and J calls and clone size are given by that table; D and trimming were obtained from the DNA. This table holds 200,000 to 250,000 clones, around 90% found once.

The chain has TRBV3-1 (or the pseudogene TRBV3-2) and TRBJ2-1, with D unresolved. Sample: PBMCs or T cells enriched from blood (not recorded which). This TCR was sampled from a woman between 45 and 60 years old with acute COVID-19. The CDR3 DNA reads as TGTGCCAGCAGTCACCTACTGCCGAGCTCCTACAATGAGCAGTTCTTC. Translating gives CASSHLLPSSYNEQFF.